This is a list of T cell receptor beta chains from one sample in a study of T-cell reconstitution after alpha-beta-depleted transplantation in children. TCRdb re-called the PCR reads with MiXCR, one entry per CDR3 protein. Seen here are 550,000 to 800,000 distinct CDR3 sequences, 13% observed once, and the top ten hold 0.79%. Sequencing used PBMCs, obtained before TCRalphabeta/CD19-depleted stem cell transplant. These receptors came from a girl aged 2 to 9 with congenital amegakaryocytic thrombocytopenia, due to receive a stem cell transplant. The CDR3 runs from the conserved cysteine through the conserved F or W. The D gene is left open where the match is weak. Some rows have no size entry. The others give once, few or many, or a class for an expanded clone.

NA | TRBD2 | TRBJ2-1 | TRBV5-1 | CASSLGPASGDNEQFF | TGCGCCAGCAGCTTGGGTCCGGCTAGCGGGGACAATGAGCAGTTCTTC
many | NA | TRBJ2-3 | TRBV20-1 | CSATGLLRGGSQYF | TGCAGTGCAACCGGACTCCTCCGGGGAGGTTCGCAGTATTTT
many | NA | TRBJ2-1 | TRBV11-2 | CASSRRDGYNEQFF | TGTGCCAGCAGCCGGAGGGACGGGTACAATGAGCAGTTCTTC
many | TRBD2 | TRBJ2-7 | TRBV28 | CASSTTGTSGRVHEQYF | TGTGCCAGCAGTACCACCGGGACTAGCGGGAGGGTCCACGAGCAGTACTTC
many | TRBD2 | TRBJ2-3 | TRBV20-1 | CSATPTLVAGGPSDTQYF | TGCAGTGCTACACCCACTCTTGTAGCGGGAGGCCCCTCAGATACGCAGTATTTT
many | NA | TRBJ1-1 | TRBV12-3/TRBV12-4 | CASTKVGETEAFF | TGTGCCAGCACTAAGGTGGGAGAAACTGAAGCTTTCTTT
many | TRBD1 | TRBJ1-6 | TRBV14 | CASSLGQGENSPLHF | TGTGCCAGCAGCCTCGGACAGGGTGAAAATTCACCCCTCCACTTT
many | TRBD1 | TRBJ1-2 | TRBV5-1 | CASSSTGGDYGYTF | TGCGCCAGCAGCTCGACAGGGGGTGACTATGGCTACACCTTC
many | TRBD2 | TRBJ2-1 | TRBV12-3/TRBV12-4 | CASSFIVTAGDWDNEQFF | TGTGCCAGCAGTTTTATAGTAACGGCGGGAGATTGGGATAATGAGCAGTTCTTC
few | NA | TRBJ2-3 | TRBV6-1 | CASSGGWGTDTQYF | TGTGCCAGCAGTGGAGGTTGGGGCACAGATACGCAGTATTTT
many | TRBD2 | TRBJ2-1 | TRBV12-3/TRBV12-4 | CASNGLGSYNEQFF | TGTGCCAGCAACGGACTAGGCTCCTACAATGAGCAGTTCTTC
NA | NA | TRBJ2-3 | TRBV20-1 | CSGRGSTHTQYF | TGCAGTGGCCGGGGGTCCACACATACGCAGTATTTT
NA | NA | TRBJ1-4 | TRBV4-1 | CASSQGGANEKLFF | TGCGCCAGCAGCCAAGGGGGGGCTAATGAAAAACTGTTTTTT
many | TRBD1 | TRBJ2-1 | TRBV12-3/TRBV12-4 | CASSPDRVHEQFF | TGTGCCAGCAGTCCGGACAGGGTTCATGAGCAGTTCTTC
NA | TRBD1 | TRBJ2-1 | TRBV20-1 | CSASDFSGQGPGNNEQFF | TGCAGTGCTAGTGATTTCTCGGGACAGGGCCCTGGTAACAATGAGCAGTTCTTC
many | NA | TRBJ1-1 | TRBV5-1 | CASRPGQLMDTEAFF | TGCGCCAGCAGACCGGGCCAGTTGATGGACACTGAAGCTTTCTTT
few | NA | TRBJ2-3 | TRBV15 | CATSPSFGTDTQYF | TGTGCCACCAGCCCAAGCTTTGGCACAGATACGCAGTATTTT
few | NA | TRBJ2-7 | TRBV5-6 | CASSSPGRYEQYF | TGTGCCAGCAGCTCGCCGGGACGCTACGAGCAGTACTTC
NA | TRBD1 | TRBJ1-1 | TRBV7-8 | CASGHRDRENTEAFF | TGTGCCAGCGGCCACCGGGACAGGGAGAACACTGAAGCTTTCTTT
NA | NA | TRBJ2-7 | TRBV18 | CASSPPGPSSYEQYF | TGTGCCAGCTCACCACCGGGGCCGAGCTCCTACGAGCAGTACTTC
NA | TRBD2 | TRBJ2-7 | TRBV20-1 | CSAPIAGVPYEQYF | TGCAGTGCCCCCATAGCGGGAGTCCCCTACGAGCAGTACTTC
NA | TRBD1 | TRBJ1-2 | TRBV20-1 | CSATLISTGPNYGYTF | TGCAGTGCTACACTTATATCGACAGGGCCCAACTATGGCTACACCTTC
many | NA | TRBJ1-1 | TRBV20-1 | CSARDSATWGNTEAFF | TGCAGTGCTAGAGATTCAGCGACGTGGGGGAACACTGAAGCTTTCTTT
few | NA | TRBJ2-7 | TRBV9 | CASSVAGTVGNGEQYF | TGTGCCAGCAGCGTAGCCGGGACGGTAGGTAATGGGGAGCAGTACTTC
NA | NA | TRBJ1-6 | TRBV20-1 | CSARAQGFPNSPLHF | TGCAGTGCTAGAGCACAGGGCTTTCCGAATTCACCCCTCCACTTT
few | NA | TRBJ2-5 | TRBV5-1 | CASGSGEETQYF | TGCGCCAGCGGCTCGGGGGAAGAGACCCAGTACTTC
many | TRBD2 | TRBJ2-1 | TRBV5-4 | CASSLALTSGSDNEQFF | TGTGCCAGCAGCTTGGCGTTGACTAGCGGTTCTGACAATGAGCAGTTCTTC
few | NA | TRBJ2-2 | TRBV5-1 | CASSPGTPSNTGELFF | TGCGCCAGCAGCCCAGGGACACCCTCGAACACCGGGGAGCTGTTTTTT
NA | TRBD1 | TRBJ1-2 | TRBV28 | CASTRTGDGYTF | TGTGCCAGCACCCGGACAGGGGATGGCTACACCTTC
NA | NA | TRBJ2-7 | TRBV7-8 | CASSLDFRTYEQYF | TGTGCCAGCAGCTTAGACTTCAGGACCTACGAGCAGTACTTC
NA | NA | TRBJ2-5 | TRBV5-1 | CASSFPGDRETQYF | TGCGCCAGCAGCTTCCCGGGGGACAGAGAGACCCAGTACTTC
many | TRBD2 | TRBJ2-2 | TRBV9 | CASSVRSGDTGELFF | TGTGCCAGCAGCGTGCGAAGCGGGGACACCGGGGAGCTGTTTTTT
NA | NA | TRBJ2-7 | TRBV3-1 | CASSQEAGLISYEQYF | TGTGCCAGCAGCCAAGAGGCGGGGCTAATTTCCTACGAGCAGTACTTC
many | NA | TRBJ1-6 | TRBV24-1 | CATSEPVGPIFGNSPLHF | TGTGCCACCAGTGAGCCCGTGGGACCTATCTTTGGCAATTCACCCCTCCACTTT
few | NA | TRBJ2-1 | TRBV11-2 | CASSSLKGYNEQFF | TGTGCCAGCAGCTCACTGAAGGGATACAATGAGCAGTTCTTC
few | TRBD1 | TRBJ1-5 | TRBV3-1 | CASSPQGTADQPQHF | TGTGCCAGCAGCCCCCAGGGGACAGCAGATCAGCCCCAGCATTTT
many | TRBD1 | TRBJ1-1 | TRBV20-1 | CSAAPGGLRTEAFF | TGCAGTGCGGCACCAGGGGGGCTTCGCACTGAAGCTTTCTTT
NA | TRBD1 | TRBJ2-7 | TRBV5-1 | CASSPDRDRAYEQYF | TGCGCCAGCAGCCCCGACCGGGACAGAGCCTACGAGCAGTACTTC
many | TRBD2 | TRBJ2-1 | TRBV5-1 | CASRLSGGDSYNEQFF | TGCGCCAGCAGACTTAGCGGGGGGGACTCCTACAATGAGCAGTTCTTC
NA | NA | TRBJ2-2 | TRBV11-2 | CASSLDWAGTAVTGELFF | TGTGCCAGCAGCTTAGATTGGGCGGGGACCGCGGTCACCGGGGAGCTGTTTTTT
many | TRBD2 | TRBJ2-3 | TRBV20-1 | CSARGRLAGKLNTQYF | TGCAGTGCTAGAGGACGACTAGCGGGAAAATTAAATACGCAGTATTTT
few | TRBD2 | TRBJ2-7 | TRBV20-1 | CCARPLQRELNFHEQYF | TGCTGTGCTAGACCCCTCCAGCGGGAGTTAAATTTCCACGAGCAGTACTTC
many | NA | TRBJ2-7 | TRBV20-1 | CSTLHIRDGSYEQYF | TGCAGTACACTCCATATCCGGGACGGCTCCTACGAGCAGTACTTC
NA | NA | TRBJ2-7 | TRBV28 | CASSPPAGFAAYEQYF | TGTGCCAGCAGTCCCCCCGCCGGGTTTGCGGCCTACGAGCAGTACTTC
NA | TRBD1 | TRBJ2-2 | TRBV19 | CASSRYRGLKSVTGELFF | TGTGCCAGTAGTAGATACAGGGGGCTCAAGTCGGTCACCGGGGAGCTGTTTTTT
NA | TRBD1 | TRBJ2-7 | TRBV18 | CASSTTGGSYEQYF | TGTGCCAGCTCAACCACAGGGGGCTCCTACGAGCAGTACTTC
few | TRBD1 | TRBJ1-2 | TRBV7-3 | CASSSGQSFGYTF | TGTGCCAGCAGCTCGGGACAGTCCTTTGGCTACACCTTC
NA | NA | TRBJ2-4 | TRBV7-2 | CASSLSLAGNIQYF | TGTGCCAGCAGCTTATCACTAGCTGGGAACATTCAGTACTTC